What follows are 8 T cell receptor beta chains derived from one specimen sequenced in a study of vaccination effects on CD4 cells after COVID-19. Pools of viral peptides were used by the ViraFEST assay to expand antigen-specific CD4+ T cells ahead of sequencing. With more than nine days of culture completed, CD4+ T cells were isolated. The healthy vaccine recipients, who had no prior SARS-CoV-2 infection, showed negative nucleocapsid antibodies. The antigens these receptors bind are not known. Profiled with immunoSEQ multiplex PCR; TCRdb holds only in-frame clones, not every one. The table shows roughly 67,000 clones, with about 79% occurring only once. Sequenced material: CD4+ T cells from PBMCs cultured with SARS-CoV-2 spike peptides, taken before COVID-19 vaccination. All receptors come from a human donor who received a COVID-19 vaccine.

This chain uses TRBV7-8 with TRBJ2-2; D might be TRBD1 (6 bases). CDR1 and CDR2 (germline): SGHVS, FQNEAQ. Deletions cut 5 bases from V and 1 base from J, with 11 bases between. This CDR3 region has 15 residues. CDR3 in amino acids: CASSNRDMNTGELFF. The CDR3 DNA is TGTGCCAGCAGCAACCGGGACATGAACACCGGGGAGCTGTTTTTT.

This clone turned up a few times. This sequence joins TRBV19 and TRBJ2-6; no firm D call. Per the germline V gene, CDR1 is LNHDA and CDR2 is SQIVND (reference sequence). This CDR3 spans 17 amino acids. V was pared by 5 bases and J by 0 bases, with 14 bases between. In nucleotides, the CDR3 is TGTGCCAGTAGTGGGCAGCCAACTAACTCTGGGGCCAACGTCCTGACTTTC. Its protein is CASSGQPTNSGANVLTF.

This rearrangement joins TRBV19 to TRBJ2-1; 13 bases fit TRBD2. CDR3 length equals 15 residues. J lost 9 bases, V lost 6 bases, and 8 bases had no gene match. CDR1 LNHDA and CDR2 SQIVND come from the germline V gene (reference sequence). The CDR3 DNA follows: TGTGCCAGTAGCCTAGGACTAGCGGGGGCTTCTGAGCAGTTCTTC. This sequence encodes CASSLGLAGASEQFF.

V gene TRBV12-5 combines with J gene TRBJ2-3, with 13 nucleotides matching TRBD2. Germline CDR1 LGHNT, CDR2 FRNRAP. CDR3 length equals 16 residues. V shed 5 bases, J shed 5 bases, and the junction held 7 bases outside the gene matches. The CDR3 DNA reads TGTGCTAGTGGTCTAGGACTAGCGGGGGTTGTAGATACGCAGTATTTT. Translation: CASGLGLAGVVDTQYF.

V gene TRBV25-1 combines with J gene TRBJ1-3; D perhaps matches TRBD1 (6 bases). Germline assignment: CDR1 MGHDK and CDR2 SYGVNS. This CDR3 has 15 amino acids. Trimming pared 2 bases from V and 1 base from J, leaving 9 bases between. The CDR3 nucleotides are TGTGCCAGCAGTGAACCGGGACAATCTGGAAACACCATATATTTT. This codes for CASSEPGQSGNTIYF.

CDR3 residues: CASSFGVWPQETQYF. The CDR3, as DNA: TGTGCCAGCAGCTTCGGGGTTTGGCCCCAAGAGACCCAGTACTTC. The chain carries TRBV11-2 and TRBJ2-5; tentatively, D is TRBD2 (5 bases). In germline, CDR1 is SGHAT, CDR2 FQNNGV. This CDR3 is 15 amino acids long. Trimming pared 3 bases from V and 1 base from J, leaving 12 bases between.

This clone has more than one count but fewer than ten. Written as DNA, the CDR3 is TGCGCCAGCAGGGCAGGGGGCGCGGATAATTCACCCCTCCACTTT. Protein: CASRAGGADNSPLHF. The rearrangement joins TRBV5-1 to TRBJ1-6; 8 bases are shared with TRBD1. Per germline, CDR1 SGHRS and CDR2 YFSETQ. This CDR3 is 15 amino acids long. Losses at the gene ends were 5 bases for V and 5 bases for J; bases not matched to a gene: 6.

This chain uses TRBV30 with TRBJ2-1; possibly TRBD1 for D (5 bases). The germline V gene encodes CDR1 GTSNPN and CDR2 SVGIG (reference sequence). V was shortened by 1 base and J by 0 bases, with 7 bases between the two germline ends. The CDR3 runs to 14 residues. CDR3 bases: TGTGCCTGGAGTGCAGGGTCCTCCTACAATGAGCAGTTCTTC. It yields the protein CAWSAGSSYNEQFF. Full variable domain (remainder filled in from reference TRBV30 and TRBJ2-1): SQTIHQWPATLVQPVGSPLSLECTVEGTSNPNLYWYRQAAGRGLQLLFYSVGIGQISSEVPQNLSASRPQDRQFILSSKKLLLSDSGFYLCAWSAGSSYNEQFFGPGTRLTVL.